The table lists the clone carrying this T cell receptor (beta chain) with a few counts. This sample was included in a study of identical twins. Per germline, CDR1 DFQATT and CDR2 SNEGSKA (reference sequence). This CDR3 contains 16 residues. V was cut by 3 bases and J by 6 bases, with 22 bases left in between. Healthy Caucasians alone served as donors. A universal primer site arose from template switching, and cDNA bore unique molecular identifiers. One entry per CDR3 protein, called by TCRdb with MiXCR from the 5' RACE reads. The sample includes 520,000 or so distinct CDR3 sequences, under 25% of them seen just once. The data were also submitted as part of a second study, on T cells expressing NK-cell markers.

The source material was CD4+ T cells sorted from blood. This receptor was obtained from a woman under 30 in good health. The chain has TRBV20-1 and TRBJ2-3; D might be TRBD1 (5 bases). The CDR3 nucleotides read TGCAGTGCTAGGGATCTTAGGGGTGTTGTGCTTGATACGCAGTATTTT. It specifies CSARDLRGVVLDTQYF.